This T cell receptor beta chain is drawn from a study of identical twins. MiXCR was run by TCRdb on the 5' RACE reads, yielding one entry per CDR3 protein. In the table there are around 490,000 distinct CDR3 sequences, 13% to 15% of which are singletons. A word on this clonotype: An end of the junction differs from the germline gene, which may be a read error.

The sample was also linked to a second study, of yellow fever vaccine responses in identical twins.

The sample comprised CD4+ T cells sorted from blood. The sequence came from a woman under 30 in good health.

CDR3 DNA sequence: TGCACCAGCAGCTTGCGGGGTCTGGGCACAGATACGCAGTATTTT. Translating gives CTSSLRGLGTDTQYF. The gene calls are TRBV5-1 and TRBJ2-3, with D possibly being TRBD2 (6 bases). This CDR3 contains 15 residues. Looked up from germline, CDR1 is SGHRS and CDR2 is YFSETQ.